This T cell receptor beta chain stems from a study of graft-versus-host responses after intestinal transplantation. As for the study in general: Multivisceral, liver-intestinal, or isolated intestinal grafts went to recipients. Once they had received anti-thymocyte globulin induction, all recipients took tacrolimus and steroids for about three years.

Note on this clone: Its antigen is as yet unknown.

Only in-frame clones appear in the TCRdb table, and some are missing; sequencing was by immunoSEQ multiplex PCR. The table lists about 120,000 clones, over 75% of them singletons. Unmatched junction bases numbered 14, after V lost 9 bases and J lost 3 bases. This CDR3 contains 16 residues. Germline CDR1 and CDR2: MNHEY and SMNVEV (reference sequence). Study-wide results and limits: GvH clones appeared in recipient marrow, some first in ileum or blood. Clonal ratios of graft-versus-host to host-versus-graft in allografts were high for patients exhibiting graft-donor T cell macrochimerism.

V usage is TRBV27 and J usage is TRBJ2-4; 7 bases agree with TRBD1. The specimen was unstimulated CD4+ T cells sorted from spleen or lymph node cells, collected before intestinal transplant. The sequence came from a human donor who received an intestinal transplant. CDR3: CARAPRGKYGKNIQYF. The CDR3, as DNA: TGTGCCAGAGCCCCCAGGGGGAAGTACGGCAAAAACATTCAGTACTTC.